Presented here are 9 T cell receptor beta chains from one specimen sequenced in a study of blood T cell repertoires in COVID-19. Data came from immunoSEQ multiplex PCR; TCRdb stores just in-frame clones and leaves some out. This sample has hundreds of thousands of clones, with around 90% found just once. The sample consisted of peripheral blood. The receptors come from a human donor in a cohort sampled during active COVID-19.

V and J are TRBV4-1 and TRBJ1-5; 7 positions match TRBD1. The V gene's germline CDR1 is MGHRA and CDR2 YSYEKL. V lost 1 base and J lost 5; bases outside the gene matches: 14. The CDR3 is made up of 18 amino acids. CDR3 sequence reads: CASSQAPPGVTGDQPQHF. The CDR3 DNA reads TGCGCCAGCAGCCAAGCCCCTCCGGGGGTTACAGGGGATCAGCCCCAGCATTTT.

The chain links TRBV7-6 to TRBJ2-3, with 11 bases fitting TRBD2. Germline trimming cut 8 bases from V and 1 base from J; bases unmatched to any gene: 5. CDR3 length: 15 amino acids. Germline V lookup: CDR1 SGHVS, CDR2 FNYEAQ. Here the CDR3 reads CASGPTSGGTDTQYF. The CDR3 DNA reads as TGTGCCAGCGGCCCGACTAGCGGGGGCACAGATACGCAGTATTTT.

The chain uses TRBV9 and TRBJ2-5, with 8 bases fitting TRBD2. Looked up from germline, CDR1 is SGDLS and CDR2 is YYNGEE. This CDR3 is 16 amino acids long. J gave up 5 bases and V 0 bases, and 9 bases lay outside the gene matches. The chain's CDR3 is CASSVVSGVPPETQYF. Here the CDR3 DNA reads TGTGCCAGCAGCGTAGTTAGCGGGGTCCCACCGGAGACCCAGTACTTC.

The V and J genes are TRBV11-3 and TRBJ2-3; D might be TRBD2 (7 bases). CDR1 is SGHNT, CDR2 YENEEA, per germline. Trimming took off 1 base at V and 3 bases at J, with 11 bases between the two ends. The CDR3 is made up of 15 amino acids. Written as DNA, the CDR3 is TGTGCCAGCAGCTTAGCGGGGGGCGTTACAGATACGCAGTATTTT. Encoded protein: CASSLAGGVTDTQYF.

J is TRBJ1-2 and V is TRBV9, with TRBD1 identical over 9 bases. V shed 0 bases, J shed 5 bases, and the junction held 5 bases outside the gene matches. Per the germline V gene, CDR1 is SGDLS and CDR2 is YYNGEE. The CDR3 extends over 15 amino acids. Here the CDR3 reads CASSVAGTGPYGYTF. DNA of the CDR3: TGTGCCAGCAGCGTAGCCGGGACAGGGCCGTATGGCTACACCTTC.

This rearrangement joins TRBV10-3 to TRBJ1-1; possibly TRBD1 for D (5 bases). CDR1 is ENHRY and CDR2 is SYGVKD in the germline V gene. The length of the CDR3 is 15 residues. Trimming stripped 6 bases from V and 0 bases from J, with 14 bases between. In nucleotides, the CDR3 is TGTGCCATCAGCCAACAGGCCTCCATGAACACTGAAGCTTTCTTT. Amino acid sequence: CAISQQASMNTEAFF.

The rearrangement joins TRBV6-5 to TRBJ2-1; 8 positions match TRBD1. J gave up 5 bases and V 8 bases, and 8 bases lay outside the gene matches. The CDR3 extends over 14 amino acids. Germline CDR1 and CDR2: MNHEY and SVGAGI. The CDR3 protein is CASGYQTGDNEQFF. Written as DNA, the CDR3 is TGTGCCAGCGGATACCAGACAGGGGACAATGAGCAGTTCTTC.

V and J are TRBV10-3 and TRBJ2-2; 8 bases map to TRBD1. V was clipped by 6 bases and J by 7 bases; unmatched bases: 4. CDR3 length equals 13 residues. Germline assignment: CDR1 ENHRY and CDR2 SYGVKD. DNA of the CDR3: TGTGCCATCAGAGGACAGGGAGTCGGGGAGCTGTTTTTT. Translating it yields CAIRGQGVGELFF.

This clone was seen a single time. V and J are TRBV5-1 and TRBJ2-7; possibly TRBD1 for D (6 bases). The V end lost 0 bases, the J end lost 1 base, and 11 bases lay between the germline ends. CDR3 length equals 15 residues. The germline V gene has CDR1 SGHRS and CDR2 YFSETQ. CDR3: CASSLGTDPSYEQYF. The CDR3 DNA is TGCGCCAGCAGCTTGGGGACAGACCCATCCTACGAGCAGTACTTC. The full variable domain, with the rest looked up from reference TRBV5-1 and TRBJ2-7, is KAGVTQTPRYLIKTRGQQVTLSCSPISGHRSVSWYQQTPGQGLQFLFEYFSETQRNKGNFPGRFSGRQFSNSRSEMNVSTLELGDSALYLCASSLGTDPSYEQYFGPGTRLTVT.